This T cell receptor (beta chain) was found in a study of blood T cell repertoires in COVID-19. About the study: From T cells, B-cell-depleted T cells, or PBMCs came the material, which was cDNA or gDNA.

Assay used: immunoSEQ multiplex PCR; TCRdb lists only in-frame clones, some missing. The sample has a few hundred thousand clones, roughly 80% seen once; the top ten hold approximately 5.3%. Trimming removed 3 bases from V and 0 bases from J, with 6 bases in between. CDR3 length equals 14 residues. Germline CDR1 MGHDK, CDR2 SYGVNS. The sequence was obtained from a human donor in a cohort sampled during active COVID-19. The genes are TRBV25-1 and TRBJ1-5; maybe TRBD1 (6 bases). The material sequenced was peripheral blood. Here the CDR3 DNA reads TGTGCCAGCAGTGACAGGGGTAGCAATCAGCCCCAGCATTTT. It yields the protein CASSDRGSNQPQHF.